The entry that follows covers one TCR beta chain sequence. These data originate in a study of blood T cell repertoires in COVID-19. Study overall: Material from acute and convalescent COVID-19 was sourced from the United States, Italy and Spain. T cells, B-cell-depleted T cells, or PBMCs provided the cDNA or gDNA that served as material.

From germline, CDR1 is MNHEY and CDR2 SVGAGI. V was trimmed by 8 bases and J by 7 bases, leaving 18 bases between them. The CDR3 contains 14 residues. Per the study methods: How many nucleated cells were present was estimated from reference gene primer amplification. The assay was immunoSEQ multiplex PCR, and TCRdb's table has in-frame clones only and misses some. V, J and clone size derive from that table, while D and trimming were established from the DNA sequence. The data contain more than 100,000 clones, around 86% of them singletons. Specimen: peripheral blood. The TCR was taken from a man aged 40-49 years with acute or convalescent COVID-19. This chain joins TRBV6-5 and TRBJ1-5; D gene ambiguous. This CDR3 is CASARSGSGQPQHF. The DNA for the CDR3 is TGTGCCAGCGCCCGCTCGGGGAGTGGGCAGCCCCAGCATTTT.